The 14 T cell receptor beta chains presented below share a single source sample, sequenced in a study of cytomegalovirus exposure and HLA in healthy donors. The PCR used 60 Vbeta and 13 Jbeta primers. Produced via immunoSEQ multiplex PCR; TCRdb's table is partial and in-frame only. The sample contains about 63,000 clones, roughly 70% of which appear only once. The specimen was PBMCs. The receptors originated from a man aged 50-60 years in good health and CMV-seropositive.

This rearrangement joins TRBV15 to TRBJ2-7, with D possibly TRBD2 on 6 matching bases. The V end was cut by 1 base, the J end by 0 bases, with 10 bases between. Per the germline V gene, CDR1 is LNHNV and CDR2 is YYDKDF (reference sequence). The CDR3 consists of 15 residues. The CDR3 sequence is CATSRGAGSSYEQYF. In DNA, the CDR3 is TGTGCCACCAGCAGAGGGGCGGGGAGCTCCTACGAGCAGTACTTC. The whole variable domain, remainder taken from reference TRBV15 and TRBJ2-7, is DAMVIQNPRYQVTQFGKPVTLSCSQTLNHNVMYWYQQKSSQAPKLLFHYYDKDFNNEADTPDNFQSRRPNTSFCFLDIRSPGLGDTAMYLCATSRGAGSSYEQYFGPGTRLTVT.

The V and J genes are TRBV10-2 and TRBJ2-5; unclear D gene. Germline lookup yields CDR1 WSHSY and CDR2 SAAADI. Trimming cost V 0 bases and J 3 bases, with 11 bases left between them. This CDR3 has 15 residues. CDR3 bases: TGCGCCAGCAGTGAGTCGAGCACTACTGAAGAGACCCAGTACTTC. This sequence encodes CASSESSTTEETQYF.

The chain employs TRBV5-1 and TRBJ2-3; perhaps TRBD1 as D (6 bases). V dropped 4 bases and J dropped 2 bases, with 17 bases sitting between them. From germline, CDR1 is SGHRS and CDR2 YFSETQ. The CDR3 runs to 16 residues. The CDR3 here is CASSPGVTAHTDTQYF. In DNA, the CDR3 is TGCGCCAGCAGCCCAGGGGTCACTGCGCACACAGATACGCAGTATTTT.

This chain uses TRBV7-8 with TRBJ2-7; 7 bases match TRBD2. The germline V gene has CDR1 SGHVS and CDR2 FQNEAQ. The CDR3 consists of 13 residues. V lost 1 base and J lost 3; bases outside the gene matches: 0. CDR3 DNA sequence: TGTGCCAGCAGCTTAGGGGGGGGCTACGAGCAGTACTTC. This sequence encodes CASSLGGGYEQYF.

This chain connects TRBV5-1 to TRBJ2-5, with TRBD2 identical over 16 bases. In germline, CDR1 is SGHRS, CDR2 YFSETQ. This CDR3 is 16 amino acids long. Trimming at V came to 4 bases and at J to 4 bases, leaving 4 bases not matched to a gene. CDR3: CASSEGLAGGVETQYF. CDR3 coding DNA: TGCGCCAGCAGCGAGGGACTAGCGGGAGGGGTAGAGACCCAGTACTTC.

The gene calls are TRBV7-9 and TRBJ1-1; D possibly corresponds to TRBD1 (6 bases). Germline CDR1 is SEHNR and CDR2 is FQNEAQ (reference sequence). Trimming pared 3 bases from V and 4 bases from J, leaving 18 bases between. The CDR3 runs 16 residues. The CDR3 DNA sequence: TGTGCCAGCAGCTTGGGCGACAGGTCGGGGGGCACTGAAGCTTTCTTT. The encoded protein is CASSLGDRSGGTEAFF.

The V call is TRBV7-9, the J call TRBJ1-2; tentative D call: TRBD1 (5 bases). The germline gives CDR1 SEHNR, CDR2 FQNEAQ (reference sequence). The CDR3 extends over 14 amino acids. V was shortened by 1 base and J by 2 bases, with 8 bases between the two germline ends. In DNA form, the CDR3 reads TGTGCCAGCAGCTTAGTGCCAGGGAACTATGGCTACACCTTC. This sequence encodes CASSLVPGNYGYTF. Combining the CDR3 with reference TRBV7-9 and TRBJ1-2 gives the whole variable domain DTGVSQNPRHKITKRGQNVTFRCDPISEHNRLYWYRQTLGQGPEFLTYFQNEAQLEKSRLLSDRFSAERPKGSFSTLEIQRTEQGDSAMYLCASSLVPGNYGYTFGSGTRLTVV.

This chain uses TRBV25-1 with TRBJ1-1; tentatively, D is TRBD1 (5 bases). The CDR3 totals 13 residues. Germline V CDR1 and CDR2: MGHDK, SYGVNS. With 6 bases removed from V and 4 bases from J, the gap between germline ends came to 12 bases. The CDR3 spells CASSASGATEAFF. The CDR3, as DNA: TGTGCCAGCAGCGCGAGTGGGGCCACTGAAGCTTTCTTT.

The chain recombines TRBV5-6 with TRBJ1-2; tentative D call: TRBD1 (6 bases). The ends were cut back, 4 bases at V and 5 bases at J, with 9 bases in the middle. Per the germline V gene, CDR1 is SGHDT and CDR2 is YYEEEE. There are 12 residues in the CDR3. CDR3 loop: CASSTTGYGYTF. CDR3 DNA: TGTGCCAGCAGCACGACAGGATATGGCTACACCTTC.

The CDR3 DNA reads as TGTGCCCGCCGGGACAGGACAAGGGGTGGCTACACCTTC. Its protein is CARRDRTRGGYTF. The V and J genes are TRBV30 and TRBJ1-2, with 8 nucleotides matching TRBD1. The CDR3 runs 13 residues. Unmatched junction bases numbered 12, after V lost 8 bases and J lost 7 bases. The V gene's germline CDR1 is GTSNPN and CDR2 SVGIG (reference sequence).

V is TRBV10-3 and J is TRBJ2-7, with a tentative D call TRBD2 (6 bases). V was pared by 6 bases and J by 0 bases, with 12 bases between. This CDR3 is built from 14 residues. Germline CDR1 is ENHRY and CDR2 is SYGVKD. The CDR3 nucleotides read TGTGCCATCAGCTCGACTAGTAGCTCCTACGAGCAGTACTTC. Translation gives CAISSTSSSYEQYF.

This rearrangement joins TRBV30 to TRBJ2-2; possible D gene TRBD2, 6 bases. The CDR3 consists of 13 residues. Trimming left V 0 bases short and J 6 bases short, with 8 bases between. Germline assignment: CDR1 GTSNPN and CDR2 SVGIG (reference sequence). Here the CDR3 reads CAWSVGGPGELFF. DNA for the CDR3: TGTGCCTGGAGTGTCGGAGGGCCCGGGGAGCTGTTTTTT. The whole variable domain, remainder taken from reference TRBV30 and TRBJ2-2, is SQTIHQWPATLVQPVGSPLSLECTVEGTSNPNLYWYRQAAGRGLQLLFYSVGIGQISSEVPQNLSASRPQDRQFILSSKKLLLSDSGFYLCAWSVGGPGELFFGEGSRLTVL.

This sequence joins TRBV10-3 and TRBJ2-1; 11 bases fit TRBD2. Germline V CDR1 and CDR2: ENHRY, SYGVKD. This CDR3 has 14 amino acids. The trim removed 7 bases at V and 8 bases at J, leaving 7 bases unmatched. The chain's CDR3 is CAIMATTSGDEQFF. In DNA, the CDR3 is TGTGCCATCATGGCCACGACTAGCGGGGATGAGCAGTTCTTC.

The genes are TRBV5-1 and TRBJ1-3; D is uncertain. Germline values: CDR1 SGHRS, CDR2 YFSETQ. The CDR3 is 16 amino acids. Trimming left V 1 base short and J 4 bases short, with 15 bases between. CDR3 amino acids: CASSLRQALRGNTIYF. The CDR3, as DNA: TGCGCCAGCAGCTTGAGGCAGGCCCTTAGAGGAAACACCATATATTTT.